The clone carrying this T cell receptor (beta chain) showed up just once. Its antigen is unidentified. This sample is drawn from a study of T cell responses to AZD1222 COVID-19 vaccine. Study-level points and caveats: Variant regions that are unmutated are reportedly the target of nearly half of spike-specific TCRs. Dominant CD4 TCR responses targeted spike regions 160-218 and 743-854.

The repertoire was sequenced with immunoSEQ multiplex PCR; TCRdb's copy has only in-frame clones and lacks some. The sample consists of 65,000 to 70,000 clones, roughly 80% of them appearing once. Germline V gene data show CDR1 as SGHNT and CDR2 as YYREEE (reference sequence). Trimming removed 3 bases at V and 10 bases at J, with 14 bases between. The CDR3 has 13 residues. The material sequenced was peripheral blood, taken on day 0 of AZD1222 vaccination. The clonotype originates from an adult in good health. This rearrangement joins TRBV5-4 to TRBJ2-1; D is possibly TRBD2 (5 bases). The CDR3 DNA is TGTGCCAGCAGCTGGATTGGTCGGGGAGAGCAGTTCTTC. Its translation: CASSWIGRGEQFF.